This T cell receptor (beta chain) came from a study of molecular identifiers for immune sequencing clone quantification. Study-level results: Jurkat TCR RNA that was spiked in from one cell was reportedly detectable among one million naive cells.

This clonotype has a handful of counts. Its antigen is still unknown. The ends were cut back, 8 bases at V and 2 bases at J, with 14 bases in the middle. CDR3 length: 14 amino acids. CDR1 and CDR2 (germline): MNHEY, SMNVEV (reference sequence). Naive CD8 libraries were made from around 18,000 to 910,000 sorted cells, and they used 10%, 30% or 50% RNA. Libraries of bulk TCR were made by previously described methods (with listed TCR primers). TCRdb analysed the PCR reads with MiXCR anew, one entry per CDR3 protein. This table has approximately 630,000 distinct CDR3 sequences, about 25% appearing once. This clonotype was obtained from a human donor in good health. Some libraries in this study had Jurkat cell RNA spiked in. The sequencing input was naive CD8+ T cells from blood, with Jurkat cell RNA spiked in. The subset denotes: FACS-sorted CD8+CD4-CCR7+CD45RA+ naive T cells. The chain links TRBV27 to TRBJ2-3; D unclear. This CDR3 is CASGPYPLTDTQYF. As DNA, the CDR3 is TGTGCCAGCGGACCCTATCCCCTCACAGATACGCAGTATTTT.